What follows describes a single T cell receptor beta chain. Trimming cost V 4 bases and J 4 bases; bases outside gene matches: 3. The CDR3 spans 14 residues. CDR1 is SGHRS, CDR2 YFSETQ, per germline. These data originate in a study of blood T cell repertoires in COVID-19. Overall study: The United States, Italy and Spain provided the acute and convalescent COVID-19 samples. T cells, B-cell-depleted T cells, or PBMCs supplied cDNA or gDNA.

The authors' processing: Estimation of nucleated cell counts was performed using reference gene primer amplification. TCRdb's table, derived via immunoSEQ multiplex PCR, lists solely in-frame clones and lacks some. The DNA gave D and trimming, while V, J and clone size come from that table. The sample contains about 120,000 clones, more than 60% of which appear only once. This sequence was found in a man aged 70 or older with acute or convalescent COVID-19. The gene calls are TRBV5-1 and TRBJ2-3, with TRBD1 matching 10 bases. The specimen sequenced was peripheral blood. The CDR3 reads CASSIGQGADTQYF. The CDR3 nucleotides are TGCGCCAGCAGCATAGGACAGGGGGCAGATACGCAGTATTTT.